The 23 T cell receptor beta chains in this list originate from one sample, sequenced in a study of cytomegalovirus exposure and HLA in healthy donors. Using immunoSEQ multiplex PCR, the repertoire was profiled, and TCRdb retains in-frame clones only, with some absent. The sample holds roughly 60,000 clones, about 91% seen once. Sequencing used PBMCs. The receptors shown here come from a woman aged 18-29 years in good health and CMV-seronegative.

This clone appeared a single time. The V gene is TRBV5-4, the J gene TRBJ1-6; 8 bases align to TRBD1. The CDR3 consists of 15 residues. CDR1 and CDR2 from the germline V gene are SGHNT and YYREEE (reference sequence). V trimming: 4 bases; J trimming: 4 bases; junction bases outside the gene matches: 4. CDR3 coding DNA: TGTGCCAGCAGCGGTACAGGGGGATATAATTCACCCCTCCACTTT. It translates to CASSGTGGYNSPLHF.

The chain combines TRBV13 with TRBJ1-1; no clear D. V was clipped by 7 bases and J by 0 bases, with 15 bases between them. CDR1 is PRHDT, CDR2 FYEKMQ, per germline (reference sequence). The CDR3 runs to 15 residues. CDR3 sequence reads: CASTDFRSMNTEAFF. The DNA for the CDR3 is TGTGCCAGCACTGATTTTCGGAGCATGAACACTGAAGCTTTCTTT.

The chain has TRBV11-2 and TRBJ1-3; D is uncertain. The length of the CDR3 is 15 residues. The germline V and J ends were trimmed by 6 bases and 4 bases, with 16 bases remaining between them. Per germline, CDR1 SGHAT and CDR2 FQNNGV. CDR3 coding DNA: TGTGCCAGCAGTTTGCTGGAACTATCCGGAAACACCATATATTTT. This codes for CASSLLELSGNTIYF.

The chain links TRBV9 to TRBJ2-3; TRBD2 agrees at 11 bases. Germline trimming cut 4 bases from V and 4 bases from J; bases unmatched to any gene: 5. The CDR3 is 15 amino acids. The germline CDR1 and CDR2 sequences are SGDLS and YYNGEE. Here the CDR3 DNA reads TGTGCCAGCAGCTTTAGCGGGAGGGCCTCAGATACGCAGTATTTT. This encodes CASSFSGRASDTQYF.

The CDR3 nucleotides read TGCGCCAGCAGCTTGCGCCTCGGGACGTCGGGAGGCAATGAGCAGTTCTTC. This gives the protein CASSLRLGTSGGNEQFF. The chain combines TRBV5-1 with TRBJ2-1, with 7 bases that match TRBD2. Trimming removed 1 base from V and 6 bases from J; junction bases left unmatched: 13. CDR1 is SGHRS and CDR2 is YFSETQ in the germline V gene. This CDR3 is 17 amino acids long.

The chain recombines TRBV27 with TRBJ1-5, with D hard to call. V was clipped by 5 bases and J by 5 bases, with 19 bases between them. Germline CDR1 reads MNHEY; CDR2 reads SMNVEV (reference sequence). CDR3 length: 16 residues. Here the CDR3 DNA reads TGTGCCAGCAGTGAGGCGGGGATATCATCCGATCAGCCCCAGCATTTT. Amino acid sequence: CASSEAGISSDQPQHF.

The chain carries TRBV2 and TRBJ1-4; TRBD1 agrees at 7 bases. The germline V gene has CDR1 SNHLY and CDR2 FYNNEI. V lost 9 bases and J lost 0; bases outside the gene matches: 7. The CDR3 totals 15 residues. CDR3 amino acids: CASKTGQTTNEKLFF. Here the CDR3 DNA reads TGTGCCAGTAAGACAGGGCAGACAACTAATGAAAAACTGTTTTTT.

The rearrangement links TRBV4-2 to TRBJ2-3, with TRBD2 matching 8 bases. The CDR3 consists of 17 residues. The V and J ends lost 5 bases and 3 bases, in that order; junction bases with no gene match: 13. The germline V gene encodes CDR1 LGHNA and CDR2 YNFKEQ. CDR3 protein: CASSFPAGGGPTDTQYF. The CDR3 DNA is TGTGCCAGCAGCTTCCCGGCGGGGGGAGGGCCTACAGATACGCAGTATTTT.

The chain is built from TRBV6-4 and TRBJ2-3, with TRBD2 matching over 9 bases. Germline V gene lookup returns CDR1 MRHNA and CDR2 SNTAGT. This CDR3 has 15 amino acids. After removal of 5 bases from V and 3 bases from J, the junction contained 6 bases not matched to a gene. The CDR3 DNA sequence: TGTGCCAGCAGTTTAGCGGGAGAGGGAACAGATACGCAGTATTTT. Amino acid sequence: CASSLAGEGTDTQYF.

V usage is TRBV6-5 and J usage is TRBJ1-1; a weak D match, TRBD1 (6 bases). CDR3 length: 13 amino acids. The V end lost 10 bases, the J end lost 2 bases, and 14 bases lay between the germline ends. From germline, CDR1 is MNHEY and CDR2 SVGAGI. The CDR3 loop is CATRNRANTEAFF. CDR3 coding DNA: TGTGCCACACGGAACAGGGCAAACACTGAAGCTTTCTTT.

The gene calls are TRBV18 and TRBJ1-2; 8 bases fit TRBD1. Germline V gene sequence: CDR1 KGHSH, CDR2 LQKENI. The trim removed 6 bases at V and 4 bases at J, leaving 10 bases unmatched. This CDR3 contains 15 residues. The CDR3 loop reads CASSSPDRVLYGYTF. The CDR3 bases are TGTGCCAGCTCTTCTCCGGACAGGGTCCTCTATGGCTACACCTTC. The full variable domain, its missing parts supplied by reference TRBV18 and TRBJ1-2, is NAGVMQNPRHLVRRRGQEARLRCSPMKGHSHVYWYRQLPEEGLKFMVYLQKENIIDESGMPKERFSAEFPKEGPSILRIQQVVRGDSAAYFCASSSPDRVLYGYTFGSGTRLTVV.

The genes are TRBV5-1 and TRBJ1-1, with TRBD1 identical over 9 bases. This CDR3 comprises 15 residues. J lost 4 bases, V lost 3 bases, and 7 bases had no gene match. The germline CDR1 and CDR2 sequences are SGHRS and YFSETQ. CDR3 protein: CASSYSGTGRTEAFF. CDR3 in DNA: TGCGCCAGCAGCTATTCCGGGACAGGGCGCACTGAAGCTTTCTTT.

The chain recombines TRBV29-1 with TRBJ2-1; 7 bases are a match to TRBD1. Germline-derived CDR1 and CDR2 are SQVTM and ANQGSEA. This CDR3 comprises 13 residues. Losses at the gene ends were 7 bases for V and 4 bases for J; bases not matched to a gene: 7. As DNA, the CDR3 is TGCAGCGGACAGGGATCGGAATACAATGAGCAGTTCTTC. The encoded protein is CSGQGSEYNEQFF.

As DNA, the CDR3 is TGTGCCAGTAGTATAGATCCCTACGACAGGGGAAGGGGTCAGCCCCAGCATTTT. Protein: CASSIDPYDRGRGQPQHF. V usage is TRBV19 and J usage is TRBJ1-5; 8 bases map to TRBD1. CDR3 length: 18 residues. The J segment lost 6 bases and the V segment lost 0 bases, leaving 13 bases of the junction unmatched. Germline V gene sequence: CDR1 LNHDA, CDR2 SQIVND (reference sequence).

This clone came up once. The genes are TRBV27 and TRBJ1-2, with D uncertain. The CDR3 runs 14 residues. V shed 8 bases and J shed 3 bases, with 16 bases lying between them. Germline V gene data show CDR1 as MNHEY and CDR2 as SMNVEV (reference sequence). The CDR3 protein is CASSPRGLDYGYTF. The DNA for the CDR3 is TGTGCCAGCTCCCCCCGCGGGTTAGACTATGGCTACACCTTC.

The J gene is TRBJ1-1, the V gene TRBV7-2; tentative D call: TRBD1 (6 bases). CDR3 length: 15 residues. The germline V gene has CDR1 SGHTA and CDR2 FQGNSA. The V and J ends lost 3 bases and 5 bases respectively, with 16 bases between them. Written as DNA, the CDR3 is TGTGCCAGCAGCTTCACAGGGCCCACTAGGACTGAAGCTTTCTTT. As protein: CASSFTGPTRTEAFF. Together with reference TRBV7-2 and TRBJ1-1, the CDR3 gives the full variable domain: GAGVSQSPSNKVTEKGKDVELRCDPISGHTALYWYRQSLGQGLEFLIYFQGNSAPDKSGLPSDRFSAERTGGSVSTLTIQRTQQEDSAVYLCASSFTGPTRTEAFFGQGTRLTVV.

The rearrangement joins TRBV29-1 to TRBJ1-1, with TRBD1 matching over 8 bases. Looked up from germline, CDR1 is SQVTM and CDR2 is ANQGSEA. The V gene end was trimmed by 5 bases and the J gene end by 3 bases; junction bases not matched to a gene: 2. The CDR3 contains 12 residues. CDR3 residues: CSVQQGDTEAFF. DNA for the CDR3: TGCAGCGTTCAACAGGGGGACACTGAAGCTTTCTTT.

This clone was seen once. The chain links TRBV4-1 to TRBJ1-3; TRBD1 matches at 7 bases. After removal of 0 bases from V and 2 bases from J, the junction contained 4 bases not matched to a gene. This CDR3 is 16 amino acids long. The V gene's germline CDR1 is MGHRA and CDR2 YSYEKL. CDR3: CASSQDRGGTGNTIYF. DNA for the CDR3: TGCGCCAGCAGCCAAGATAGAGGGGGCACTGGAAACACCATATATTTT.

The chain carries TRBV6-5 and TRBJ2-1; D perhaps matches TRBD1 (6 bases). The V end was cut by 5 bases, the J end by 3 bases, with 14 bases between. The CDR3 totals 15 residues. Germline CDR1 MNHEY, CDR2 SVGAGI. The CDR3: CASSRTGNFYNEQFF. The CDR3, as DNA: TGTGCCAGCAGTCGTACAGGGAACTTCTACAATGAGCAGTTCTTC.

This sequence joins TRBV30 and TRBJ2-5; a weak D match, TRBD2 (6 bases). Trimming removed 4 bases at V and 4 bases at J, with 13 bases between. Germline assignment: CDR1 GTSNPN and CDR2 SVGIG (reference sequence). The CDR3 totals 13 residues. CDR3 region: CAWKIKAGETQYF. CDR3 bases: TGTGCCTGGAAAATCAAAGCGGGAGAGACCCAGTACTTC.

The chain recombines TRBV7-3 with TRBJ1-2; 7 bases fit TRBD1. Trimming removed 2 bases from V and 3 bases from J; junction bases left unmatched: 9. There are 16 residues in the CDR3. CDR1 and CDR2 (germline): SGHTA, FQGTGA. CDR3 loop: CASSLWPITGDYGYTF. CDR3 in DNA: TGTGCCAGCAGCTTATGGCCTATTACAGGGGACTATGGCTACACCTTC.

The chain employs TRBV6-1 and TRBJ2-3; D ambiguous. Germline V gene data show CDR1 as MNHNS and CDR2 as SASEGT. The ends were cut back, 7 bases at V and 0 bases at J, with 5 bases in the middle. The CDR3 sequence is 12 residues long. The CDR3 reads CASTRSTDTQYF. The DNA for the CDR3 is TGTGCCAGCACTCGGAGCACAGATACGCAGTATTTT.

The chain combines TRBV27 with TRBJ1-1; a possible D gene is TRBD1 (6 bases). Germline CDR1 and CDR2: MNHEY and SMNVEV (reference sequence). Trimming took 3 bases from V and 5 from J, leaving 10 bases between them. The CDR3 runs to 13 residues. The CDR3 DNA sequence: TGTGCCAGCAGTTTTTCAGGGGAAACTGAAGCTTTCTTT. As protein: CASSFSGETEAFF.